The source of this TCR beta chain is a study of metastatic and nonmetastatic thyroid tumors. Study observations and caveats: Benign nodules were reported to have significantly lower TCR beta diversity than malignant thyroid tumors, in blood and tumor.

The sample holds a few counts of this clone. Its specificity is not known. In germline, CDR1 is ENHRY, CDR2 SYGVKD. V shed 3 bases, J shed 1 base, and the junction held 7 bases outside the gene matches. CDR3 length equals 16 residues. TCRdb redid the clone calls on the PCR reads using MiXCR. The sample contains about 92,000 clones, around 14% of which appear only once. Thyroid surgery was performed in patients who had received no treatment beforehand. This TCR was recovered from a female donor with papillary thyroid cancer or a benign thyroid nodule (not recorded which). Some clones in this sample may be carry-over from other donors' samples. Material for sequencing was blood. The rearrangement links TRBV10-3 to TRBJ1-1, with 8 bases that match TRBD1. The CDR3 is CAISEGQGSQNTEAFF. The CDR3 coding sequence is TGTGCCATCAGTGAAGGACAGGGATCTCAGAACACTGAAGCTTTCTTT.